Listed below are T cell receptor beta chains from one sample, sequenced in a study of T cell changes during pregnancy in multiple sclerosis. Produced via immunoSEQ multiplex PCR; TCRdb's table is partial and in-frame only. The table lists 95,000 to 110,000 clones, about 90% of them singletons. Sample: peripheral blood, taken in the third trimester of pregnancy. Receptors originate from a female donor in good health, enrolled as a control in a pregnancy study. Both conserved end residues are part of each CDR3. The order of the fields is D gene, V gene, J gene, clone size, CDR3 DNA, CDR3 protein. D genes are given only for firm matches. The listing skips clone size in some rows; elsewhere it reads once, few, many or a size class.

.,TRBV27,TRBJ1-2,.,TGTGCCAGCAGTTTATCCCCATTACAGGGTCAAGGCTACACCTTC,CASSLSPLQGQGYTF
.,TRBV14,TRBJ2-7,.,TGTGCCAGCAGCCAAGACAGATACGAGCAGTACTTC,CASSQDRYEQYF
TRBD1,TRBV18,TRBJ2-7,.,TGTGCCAGCTCACCCGGGACAGTCGACGAGCAGTACTTC,CASSPGTVDEQYF
TRBD2,TRBV7-3,TRBJ2-3,.,TGTGCCAGCAGCCTAGGCAGGACTAGCGGGGGTCTTGATACGCAGTATTTT,CASSLGRTSGGLDTQYF
TRBD1,TRBV5-1,TRBJ1-4,.,TGCGCCAGCAGCGCCCGGGACAGGGGGCCCGAAAAACTGTTTTTT,CASSARDRGPEKLFF
.,TRBV18,TRBJ1-1,.,TGTGCCAGCTCACCACCGAACAGTATGAACACTGAAGCTTTCTTT,CASSPPNSMNTEAFF
TRBD1,TRBV29-1,TRBJ1-1,few,TGCAGCGTAACCGGACAGGGGGTTAACACTGAAGCTTTCTTT,CSVTGQGVNTEAFF
.,TRBV25-1,TRBJ1-2,.,TGTGCCAGCAGTCCGGACAGTCTAGGGGGCTACACCTTC,CASSPDSLGGYTF
.,TRBV7-9,TRBJ2-3,.,TGTGCCAGCAGCCTTGACAATACAGATACGCAGTATTTT,CASSLDNTDTQYF
.,TRBV27,TRBJ2-7,.,TGTGCCAGCAGTTCAGGGTACGAGCAGTACTTC,CASSSGYEQYF
.,TRBV15,TRBJ1-2,.,TGTGCCACCAGCAGAGTCGGGAGCGGCTACACCTTC,CATSRVGSGYTF
.,TRBV14,TRBJ1-1,few,TGTGCCAGCAGCTATGGGCGGAACACTGAAGCTTTCTTT,CASSYGRNTEAFF
TRBD1,TRBV19,TRBJ2-6,.,TGTGCCAGTAGTATCGGGACCGCTACGGACAGGCCCCACGTCCTGACTTTC,CASSIGTATDRPHVLTF
TRBD1,TRBV7-2,TRBJ2-5,once,TGTGCCAGCAGCTTACAGGTGGGACAGCAAGAGACCCAGTACTTC,CASSLQVGQQETQYF
.,TRBV7-2,TRBJ2-4,.,TGTGCCAGCAGCGCCGCCGGGAATTTAAACATTCAGTACTTC,CASSAAGNLNIQYF
.,TRBV15,TRBJ1-1,.,TGTGCCACCAGCATTGGGAACCGGGGATCGGTCACTGAAGCTTTCTTT,CATSIGNRGSVTEAFF
TRBD1,TRBV5-6,TRBJ2-7,.,TGTGCCAGCAGGCTACAGGGGGCTAGCTCCTACGAGCAGTACTTC,CASRLQGASSYEQYF
TRBD1,TRBV7-9,TRBJ1-2,.,TGTGCCAGCAGCCCCACGACAGGGGCAACAATTTCCTATGGCTACACCTTC,CASSPTTGATISYGYTF
TRBD1,TRBV5-3,TRBJ1-2,.,TGTGCCAGAAGCTCGGACAGGGAGGAAGCTAACTATGGCTACACCTTC,CARSSDREEANYGYTF
.,TRBV27,TRBJ2-2,.,TGTGCCAGCAGTTTATCGGCAGGTCCGAACACCGGGGAGCTGTTTTTT,CASSLSAGPNTGELFF
TRBD2,TRBV5-1,TRBJ2-3,.,TGCGCCAGCAGCCCCCTACTGAGCGGGGGGGCAGATACGCAGTATTTT,CASSPLLSGGADTQYF
.,TRBV19,TRBJ2-5,.,TGTGCCAGTAGACTTCAGGGGCGAGGGGAGACCCAGTACTTC,CASRLQGRGETQYF
TRBD2,TRBV4-1,TRBJ2-7,.,TGCGCCAGCAGCCAAGGGGTTAGCGGGGGGGTATACGAGCAGTACTTC,CASSQGVSGGVYEQYF
TRBD1,TRBV7-2,TRBJ2-5,.,TGTGCCAGCAGTTGGACAGGGTCACAAGAGACCCAGTACTTC,CASSWTGSQETQYF
.,TRBV7-8,TRBJ2-7,.,TGTGCCAGCAGCTTAGAGCAGGGTTACGAGCAGTACTTC,CASSLEQGYEQYF
.,TRBV7-9,TRBJ1-4,.,TGTGCCAGCAGCCTACACCCTCCAGGGGCCGGTTCGGAACTGTTTTTT,CASSLHPPGAGSELFF
.,TRBV4-3,TRBJ2-3,.,TGCGCCAGCAGCCAAGGGGGAGCGAACACCGCAGATACGCAGTATTTT,CASSQGGANTADTQYF
.,TRBV20-1,TRBJ1-2,.,TGCAGTGCCCGGGGGAATGGCTACACCTTC,CSARGNGYTF
.,TRBV29-1,TRBJ2-7,.,TGCAGCGTGGTGACAGGTACGATCTACGAGCAGTACTTC,CSVVTGTIYEQYF
.,TRBV2,TRBJ2-6,.,TGTGCCAGCAGTCCAGGCAGGACACCAGGGGCCAACGTCCTGACTTTC,CASSPGRTPGANVLTF
.,TRBV5-8,TRBJ1-4,.,TGTGCCAGCATCAGGGACTACAATGAAAAACTGTTTTTT,CASIRDYNEKLFF
.,TRBV5-8,TRBJ1-6,once,TGTGCCAGCAGCCATCAACGGGAGGGGGGGGTTAGTTCACCCCTCCACTTT,CASSHQREGGVSSPLHF
.,TRBV29-1,TRBJ2-1,.,TGCAGCGCCGATGCTGGGGCAGGGGGGAATGAGCAGTTCTTC,CSADAGAGGNEQFF
.,TRBV6-5,TRBJ1-2,.,TGTGCCAGCACTTCGACAGCCTATGGCTACACCTTC,CASTSTAYGYTF
TRBD2,TRBV30,TRBJ2-3,.,TGTGCCTCCACGGGACTAGCGGGGGAAGGAATCACAGATACGCAGTATTTT,CASTGLAGEGITDTQYF
TRBD1,TRBV7-9,TRBJ1-1,.,TGTGCCAGCAGCTCACAGGGGGCGACCACTGAAGCTTTCTTT,CASSSQGATTEAFF
.,TRBV2,TRBJ2-5,.,TGTGCCAGCAGTGAGCGGGTAGGCGGAGAGACCCAGTACTTC,CASSERVGGETQYF
.,TRBV27,TRBJ1-1,.,TGTGCCAGCAGTTCCTCCCAGGGCGAAGGCACTGAAGCTTTCTTT,CASSSSQGEGTEAFF
TRBD2,TRBV28,TRBJ2-3,.,TGTGCCAGCAGCGGTAGCGGGGGGCCCACAGATACGCAGTATTTT,CASSGSGGPTDTQYF
.,TRBV9,TRBJ1-6,.,TGTGCCAGCAGCGAAAGACACGGTAATTCACCCCTCCACTTT,CASSERHGNSPLHF
.,TRBV15,TRBJ1-5,.,TGTGCCACCAGCAAATCGGGGGAACAGCCCCAGCATTTT,CATSKSGEQPQHF
.,TRBV7-2,TRBJ2-5,once,TGTGCCAGCAGCTTAGTTCCAGGGGAGGAGACCCAGTACTTC,CASSLVPGEETQYF
.,TRBV5-5,TRBJ2-7,.,TGTGCCAGCAGCTTTTCTGACGGGGATTACGAGCAGTACTTC,CASSFSDGDYEQYF
TRBD1,TRBV7-3,TRBJ1-1,.,TGTGCCAGCAGCCTAGACAGGGTCCCTAACACTGAAGCTTTCTTT,CASSLDRVPNTEAFF
TRBD1,TRBV5-5,TRBJ2-7,.,TGTGCCAGCAGCTTAATACTGGGACAGGGGTACGAGCAGTACTTC,CASSLILGQGYEQYF
TRBD2,TRBV27,TRBJ2-7,once,TGTGCCAGCAGCTTCTTCGGGGGGTTGGGCGAGCAGTACTTC,CASSFFGGLGEQYF
TRBD1,TRBV27,TRBJ1-2,.,TGTGCCAGCAGTTCTCTGGACAGGGCAGGTGGCTACACCTTC,CASSSLDRAGGYTF